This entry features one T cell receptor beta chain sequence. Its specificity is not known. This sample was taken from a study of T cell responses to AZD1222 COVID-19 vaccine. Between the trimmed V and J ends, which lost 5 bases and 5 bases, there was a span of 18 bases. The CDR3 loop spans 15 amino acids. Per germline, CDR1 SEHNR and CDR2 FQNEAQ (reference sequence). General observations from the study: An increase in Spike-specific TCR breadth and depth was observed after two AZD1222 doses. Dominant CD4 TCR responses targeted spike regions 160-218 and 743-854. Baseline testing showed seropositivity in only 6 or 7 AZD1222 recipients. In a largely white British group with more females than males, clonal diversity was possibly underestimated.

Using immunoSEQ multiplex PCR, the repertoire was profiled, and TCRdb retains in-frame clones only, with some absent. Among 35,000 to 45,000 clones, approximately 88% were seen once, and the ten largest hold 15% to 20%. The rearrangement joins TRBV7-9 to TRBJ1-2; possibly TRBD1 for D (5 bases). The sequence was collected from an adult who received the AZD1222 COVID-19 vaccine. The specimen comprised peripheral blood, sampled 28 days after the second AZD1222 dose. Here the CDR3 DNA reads TGTGCCAGCAGCAGAACGGGCGGGACCATATATGGCTACACCTTC. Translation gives CASSRTGGTIYGYTF.